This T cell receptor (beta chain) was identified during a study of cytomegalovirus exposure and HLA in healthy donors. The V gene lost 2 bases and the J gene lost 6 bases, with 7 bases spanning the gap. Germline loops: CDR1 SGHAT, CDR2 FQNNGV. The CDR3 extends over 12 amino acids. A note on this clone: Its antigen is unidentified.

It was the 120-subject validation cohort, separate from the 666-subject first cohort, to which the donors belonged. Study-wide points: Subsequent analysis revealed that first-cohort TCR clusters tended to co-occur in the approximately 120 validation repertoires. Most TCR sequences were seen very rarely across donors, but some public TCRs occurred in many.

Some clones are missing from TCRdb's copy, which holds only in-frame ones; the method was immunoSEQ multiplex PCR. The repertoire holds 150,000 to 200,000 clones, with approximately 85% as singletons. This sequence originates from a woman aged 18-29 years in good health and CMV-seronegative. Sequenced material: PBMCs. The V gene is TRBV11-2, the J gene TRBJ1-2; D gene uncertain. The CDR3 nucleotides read TGTGCCAGCAGCTTATCTCGGGATGGCTACACCTTC. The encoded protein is CASSLSRDGYTF.